These 11 T cell receptor beta chains share one sample of origin, sequenced in a study of shared clonotypes between healthy human individuals. This table comes from immunoSEQ multiplex PCR, and its TCRdb copy is limited to in-frame clones, with some not included. Here the sample spans about 95,000 clones, approximately 61% being singletons. The sample consisted of memory CD8+ T cells sorted from blood. As for subset: CD45RO+ cells pooled with CCR7-negative TemRA cells. The receptors shown here come from a man younger than 45 in good health.

The chain couples TRBV29-1 to TRBJ2-2; D call uncertain. The CDR3 is 15 amino acids. Deletions cut 2 bases from V and 2 bases from J, with 12 bases between. The germline V gene has CDR1 SQVTM and CDR2 ANQGSEA. The CDR3 is CSVEMADPNTGELFF. The CDR3 nucleotides are TGCAGCGTTGAAATGGCAGACCCTAACACCGGGGAGCTGTTTTTT.

This chain links TRBV9 with TRBJ2-1, with D unresolved. Germline loops: CDR1 SGDLS, CDR2 YYNGEE. CDR3 length: 17 residues. Trimming took 4 bases from V and 5 from J, leaving 22 bases between them. The DNA of the CDR3 is TGTGCCAGCAGCCCGGATTTGTACTCGTACGTAAACAATGAGCAGTTCTTC. This translates into CASSPDLYSYVNNEQFF.

This clone has only one observation. The V call is TRBV30, the J call TRBJ2-7, with TRBD2 matching 7 bases. The CDR3 is 13 amino acids. The V segment lost 3 bases and the J segment 6 bases; nucleotides outside the gene matches: 8. CDR1 and CDR2 (germline): GTSNPN, SVGIG (reference sequence). CDR3 sequence reads: CAWSHSGLFEQYF. The CDR3 DNA reads as TGTGCCTGGAGCCACTCGGGACTATTCGAGCAGTACTTC.

The gene calls are TRBV7-9 and TRBJ2-7; a possible D gene is TRBD1 (5 bases). CDR3 length: 14 residues. Trimming shortened V by 6 bases and J by 6 bases, and 18 bases separated the two germline ends. The germline gives CDR1 SEHNR, CDR2 FQNEAQ (reference sequence). The CDR3 bases are TGTGCCAGCAGGGAGAGCACGCAGGGTAGCGAGCAGTACTTC. It codes for CASRESTQGSEQYF. The full variable domain, completed using reference TRBV7-9 and TRBJ2-7, is DTGVSQNPRHKITKRGQNVTFRCDPISEHNRLYWYRQTLGQGPEFLTYFQNEAQLEKSRLLSDRFSAERPKGSFSTLEIQRTEQGDSAMYLCASRESTQGSEQYFGPGTRLTVT.

The V and J genes are TRBV10-3 and TRBJ2-7; 8 bases agree with TRBD1. V lost 6 bases, J lost 2 bases, and 3 bases stayed unmatched. Germline V gives CDR1 ENHRY, CDR2 SYGVKD. The CDR3 contains 13 residues. The CDR3 spells CAISGQGTYEQYF. The CDR3 region has the DNA TGTGCCATCAGCGGACAGGGAACCTACGAGCAGTACTTC.

This clone occurred many times. The V gene is TRBV19, the J gene TRBJ1-2; 9 bases are a match to TRBD1. After removal of 6 bases from V and 5 bases from J, the junction contained 10 bases not matched to a gene. The CDR3 spans 15 residues. Germline CDR1 is LNHDA and CDR2 is SQIVND (reference sequence). CDR3 bases: TGTGCCAGTAGCATCCCGGGACAGGGAAGGTATGGCTACACCTTC. Its protein product is CASSIPGQGRYGYTF.

The chain employs TRBV19 and TRBJ1-1; the D gene is possibly TRBD1 (6 bases). The V end was cut by 2 bases, the J end by 7 bases, with 14 bases between. Germline-derived CDR1 and CDR2 are LNHDA and SQIVND (reference sequence). The CDR3 runs to 14 residues. CDR3 nucleotides: TGTGCCAGTAGTATATCAGGGGTGTTGGATGAAGCTTTCTTT. This gives the protein CASSISGVLDEAFF. Supplemented by reference TRBV19 and TRBJ1-1, the full variable domain reads DGGITQSPKYLFRKEGQNVTLSCEQNLNHDAMYWYRQDPGQGLRLIYYSQIVNDFQKGDIAEGYSVSREKKESFPLTVTSAQKNPTAFYLCASSISGVLDEAFFGQGTRLTVV.

This clone was detected only a few times. The chain joins TRBV9 to TRBJ1-2; TRBD1 might be the D (6 bases). CDR3 length equals 15 residues. CDR1 SGDLS and CDR2 YYNGEE come from the germline V gene. The ends were cut back, 0 bases at V and 7 bases at J, with 16 bases in the middle. CDR3 amino acids: CASSVGGQLSLGYTF. Here the CDR3 DNA reads TGTGCCAGCAGCGTAGGAGGACAGTTAAGCCTTGGCTACACCTTC.

The chain has TRBV7-9 and TRBJ1-2; 7 bases are shared with TRBD1. This CDR3 region has 14 residues. Per germline, CDR1 SEHNR and CDR2 FQNEAQ (reference sequence). Unmatched junction bases numbered 2, after V lost 4 bases and J lost 0 bases. As DNA, the CDR3 is TGTGCCAGCAGCTCAACAGGGGCTAACTATGGCTACACCTTC. Translated: CASSSTGANYGYTF.

The chain has TRBV7-9 and TRBJ2-1; tentatively, D is TRBD1 or TRBD2 (5 bases each). This CDR3 is built from 18 residues. Germline V CDR1 and CDR2: SEHNR, FQNEAQ (reference sequence). Trimming left V 1 base short and J 5 bases short, with 21 bases between. This CDR3 is CASSLEWGTGTTNNEQFF. CDR3 nucleotides: TGTGCCAGCAGCTTAGAATGGGGAACCGGGACCACAAACAATGAGCAGTTCTTC.

The rearrangement uses TRBV10-2 and TRBJ2-7, with TRBD2 matching 9 bases. The V and J ends lost 1 base and 2 bases, in that order; junction bases with no gene match: 3. In germline, CDR1 is WSHSY, CDR2 SAAADI. This CDR3 has 15 residues. CDR3 DNA: TGCGCCAGCAGTGAGTGGGCGGGAGGGCCCTACGAGCAGTACTTC. Translating it yields CASSEWAGGPYEQYF.